This TCR beta chain was recorded in a study of blood T cell repertoires in COVID-19. Original handling: How many nucleated cells were present was estimated from reference gene primer amplification. Clones were read by immunoSEQ multiplex PCR, and TCRdb kept only the in-frame ones, dropping some. That table is the source of V, J and clone size, and D and trimming were worked out from the DNA. The sample lists 65,000 to 85,000 clones, 65% to 85% occurring once. CDR3 length: 12 residues. CDR1 is SGHAT, CDR2 FQNNGV, per germline. V gave up 4 bases and J gave up 9 bases, with 13 bases separating them. The chain recombines TRBV11-2 with TRBJ2-7; a possible D gene is TRBD2 (5 bases). The sequence derives from a man aged 45-60 years with active COVID-19. Sequences were obtained from peripheral blood. CDR3 in amino acids: CASSSARATQYF. The CDR3, as DNA: TGTGCCAGCAGCTCCGCGAGGGCCACGCAGTACTTC.